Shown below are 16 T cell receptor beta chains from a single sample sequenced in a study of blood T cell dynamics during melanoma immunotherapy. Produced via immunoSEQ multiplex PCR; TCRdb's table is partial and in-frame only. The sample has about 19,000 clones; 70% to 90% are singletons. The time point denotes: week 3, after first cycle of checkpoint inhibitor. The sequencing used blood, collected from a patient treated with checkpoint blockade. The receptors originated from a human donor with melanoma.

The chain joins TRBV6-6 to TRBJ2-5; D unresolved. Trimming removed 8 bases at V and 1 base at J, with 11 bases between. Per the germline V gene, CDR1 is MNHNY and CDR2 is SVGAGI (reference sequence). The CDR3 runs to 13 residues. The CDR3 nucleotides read TGTGCCAGCCACGACGCAGGCCAAGAGACCCAGTACTTC. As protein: CASHDAGQETQYF.

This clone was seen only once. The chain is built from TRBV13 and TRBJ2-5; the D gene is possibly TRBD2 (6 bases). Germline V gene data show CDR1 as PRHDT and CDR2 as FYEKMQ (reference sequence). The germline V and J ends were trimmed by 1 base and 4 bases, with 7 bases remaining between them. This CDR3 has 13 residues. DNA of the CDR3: TGTGCCAGCAGCTTAGAAGCGGGAGAGACCCAGTACTTC. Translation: CASSLEAGETQYF.

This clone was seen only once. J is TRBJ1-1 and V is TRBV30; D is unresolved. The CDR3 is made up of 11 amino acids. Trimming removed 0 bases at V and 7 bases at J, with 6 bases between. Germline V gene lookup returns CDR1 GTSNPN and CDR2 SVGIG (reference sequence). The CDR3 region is CAWSVGGEAFF. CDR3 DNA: TGTGCCTGGAGTGTAGGCGGTGAAGCTTTCTTT.

CDR3: CASSPRLAGTTQYF. The CDR3 coding sequence is TGTGCCAGCAGTCCACGACTAGCGGGAACGACGCAGTATTTT. The rearrangement uses TRBV27 and TRBJ2-3, with 11 bases lining up with TRBD2. Germline V gives CDR1 MNHEY, CDR2 SMNVEV (reference sequence). Trimming at V came to 5 bases and at J to 9 bases, leaving 7 bases not matched to a gene. The CDR3 contains 14 residues.

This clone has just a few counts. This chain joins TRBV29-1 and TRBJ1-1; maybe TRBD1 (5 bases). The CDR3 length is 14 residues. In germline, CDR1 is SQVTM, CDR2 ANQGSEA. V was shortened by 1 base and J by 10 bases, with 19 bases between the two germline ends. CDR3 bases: TGCAGCGTTGAAGCCTCTTGGGGCAGGGAAGCAGCTTTCTTT. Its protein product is CSVEASWGREAAFF.

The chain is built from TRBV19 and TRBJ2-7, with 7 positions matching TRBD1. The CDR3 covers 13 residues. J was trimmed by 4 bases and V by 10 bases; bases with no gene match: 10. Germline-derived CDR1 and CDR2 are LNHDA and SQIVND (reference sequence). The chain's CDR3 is CATSLTGLYEQYF. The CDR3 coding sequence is TGTGCCACCAGCCTGACAGGGTTGTACGAGCAGTACTTC.

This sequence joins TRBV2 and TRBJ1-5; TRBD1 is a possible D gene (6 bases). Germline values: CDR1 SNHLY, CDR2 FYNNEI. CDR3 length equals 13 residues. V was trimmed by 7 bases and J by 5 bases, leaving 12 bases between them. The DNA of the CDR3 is TGTGCCAGCAACAGGGTTGGAGATCAGCCCCAGCATTTT. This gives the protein CASNRVGDQPQHF.

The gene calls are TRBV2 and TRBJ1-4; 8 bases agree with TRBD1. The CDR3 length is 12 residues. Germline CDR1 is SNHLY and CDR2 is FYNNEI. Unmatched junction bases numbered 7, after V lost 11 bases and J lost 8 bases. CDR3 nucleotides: TGTGCCGGACAGGGTTTAAAGGAAAAACTGTTTTTT. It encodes CAGQGLKEKLFF.

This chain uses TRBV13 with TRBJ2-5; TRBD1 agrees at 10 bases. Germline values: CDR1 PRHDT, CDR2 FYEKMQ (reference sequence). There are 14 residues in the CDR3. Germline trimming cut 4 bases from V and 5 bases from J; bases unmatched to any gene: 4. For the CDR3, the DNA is TGTGCCAGCAGCTCTGGACAGGGGGGCGAGACCCAGTACTTC. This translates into CASSSGQGGETQYF.

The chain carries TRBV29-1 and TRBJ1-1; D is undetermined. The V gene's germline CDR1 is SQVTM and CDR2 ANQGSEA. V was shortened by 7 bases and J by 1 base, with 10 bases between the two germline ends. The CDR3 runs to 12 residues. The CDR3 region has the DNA TGCAGCGCCGCGCGGGAGAACACTGAAGCTTTCTTT. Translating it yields CSAARENTEAFF.

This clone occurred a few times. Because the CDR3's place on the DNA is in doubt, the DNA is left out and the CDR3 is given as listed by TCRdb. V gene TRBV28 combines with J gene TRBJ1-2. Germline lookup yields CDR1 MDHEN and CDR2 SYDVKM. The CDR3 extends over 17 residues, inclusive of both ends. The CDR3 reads CASSPLWDPASNYGYTF.

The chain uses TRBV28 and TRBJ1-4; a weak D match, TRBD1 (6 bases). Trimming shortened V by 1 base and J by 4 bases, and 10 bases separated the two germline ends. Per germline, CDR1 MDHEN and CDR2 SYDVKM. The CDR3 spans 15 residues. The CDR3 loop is CASSLLQGHNEKLFF. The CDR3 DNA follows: TGTGCCAGCAGTTTATTACAGGGTCATAATGAAAAACTGTTTTTT.

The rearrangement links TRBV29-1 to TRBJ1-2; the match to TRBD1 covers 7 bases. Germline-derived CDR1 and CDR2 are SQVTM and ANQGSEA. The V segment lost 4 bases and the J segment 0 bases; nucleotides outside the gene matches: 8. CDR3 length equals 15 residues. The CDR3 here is CSVAPRDRANYGYTF. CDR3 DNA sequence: TGCAGCGTTGCCCCCCGGGACAGAGCTAACTATGGCTACACCTTC.

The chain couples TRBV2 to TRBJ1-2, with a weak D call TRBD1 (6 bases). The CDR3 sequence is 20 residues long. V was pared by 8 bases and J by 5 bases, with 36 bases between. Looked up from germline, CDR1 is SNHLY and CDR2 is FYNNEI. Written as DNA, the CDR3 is TGTGCCAGCGGTCGAAGCCGGGTGAGGGGGAGCAGCGCCCTAGATTATGGCTACACCTTC. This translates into CASGRSRVRGSSALDYGYTF.

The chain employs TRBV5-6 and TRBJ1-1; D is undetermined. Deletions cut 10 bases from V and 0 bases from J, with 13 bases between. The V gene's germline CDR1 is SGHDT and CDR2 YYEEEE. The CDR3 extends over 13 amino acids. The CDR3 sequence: CASSRPMNTEAFF. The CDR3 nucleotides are TGTGCCTCGTCGCGGCCGATGAACACTGAAGCTTTCTTT.

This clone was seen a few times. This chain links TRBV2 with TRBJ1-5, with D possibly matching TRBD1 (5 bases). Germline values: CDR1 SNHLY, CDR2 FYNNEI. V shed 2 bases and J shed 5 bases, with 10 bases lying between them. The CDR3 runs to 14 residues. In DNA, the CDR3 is TGTGCCAGCAGTGAATCCCAGGGTTATCAGCCCCAGCATTTT. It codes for CASSESQGYQPQHF.